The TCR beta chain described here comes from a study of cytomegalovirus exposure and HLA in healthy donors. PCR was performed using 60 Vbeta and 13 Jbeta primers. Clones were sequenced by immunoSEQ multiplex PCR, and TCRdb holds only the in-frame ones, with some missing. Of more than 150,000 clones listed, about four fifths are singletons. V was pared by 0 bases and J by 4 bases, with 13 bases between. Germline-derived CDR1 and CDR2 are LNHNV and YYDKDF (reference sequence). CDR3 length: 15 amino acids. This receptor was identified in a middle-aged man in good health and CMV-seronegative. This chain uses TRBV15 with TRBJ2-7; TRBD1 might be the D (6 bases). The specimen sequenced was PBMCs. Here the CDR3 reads CATSRDRNRVYEQYF. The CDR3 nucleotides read TGTGCCACCAGCAGAGACCGGAACAGGGTTTACGAGCAGTACTTC.